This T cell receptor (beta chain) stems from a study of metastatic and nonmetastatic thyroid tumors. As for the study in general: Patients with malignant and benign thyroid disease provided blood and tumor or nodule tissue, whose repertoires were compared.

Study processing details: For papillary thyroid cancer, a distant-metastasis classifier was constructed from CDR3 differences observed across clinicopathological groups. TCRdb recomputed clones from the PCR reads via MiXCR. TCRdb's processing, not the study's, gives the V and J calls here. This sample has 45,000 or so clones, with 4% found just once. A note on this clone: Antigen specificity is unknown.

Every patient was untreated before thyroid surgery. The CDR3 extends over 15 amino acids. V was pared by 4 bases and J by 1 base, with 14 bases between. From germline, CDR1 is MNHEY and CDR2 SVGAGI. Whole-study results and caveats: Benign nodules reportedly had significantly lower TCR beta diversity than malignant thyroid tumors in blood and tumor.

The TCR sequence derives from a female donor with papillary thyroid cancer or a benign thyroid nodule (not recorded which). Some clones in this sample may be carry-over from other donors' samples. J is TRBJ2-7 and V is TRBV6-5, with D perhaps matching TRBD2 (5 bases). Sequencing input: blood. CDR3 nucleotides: TGTGCCAGCAGTTGGCGTCTAGCAAGTTCCTACGAGCAGTACTTC. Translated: CASSWRLASSYEQYF.